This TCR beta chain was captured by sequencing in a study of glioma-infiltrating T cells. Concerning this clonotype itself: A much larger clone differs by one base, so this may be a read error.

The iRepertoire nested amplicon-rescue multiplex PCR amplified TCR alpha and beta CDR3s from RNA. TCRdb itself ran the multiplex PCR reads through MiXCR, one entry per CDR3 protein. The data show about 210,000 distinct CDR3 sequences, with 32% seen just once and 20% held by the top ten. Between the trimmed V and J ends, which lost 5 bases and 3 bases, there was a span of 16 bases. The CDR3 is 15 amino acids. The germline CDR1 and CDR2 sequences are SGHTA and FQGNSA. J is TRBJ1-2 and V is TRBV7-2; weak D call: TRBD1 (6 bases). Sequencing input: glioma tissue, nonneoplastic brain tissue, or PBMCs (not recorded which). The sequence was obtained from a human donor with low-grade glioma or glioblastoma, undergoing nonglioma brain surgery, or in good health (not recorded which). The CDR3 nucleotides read TGTGCCAGCAGCACCCCACAGGGCCCCGACTATGGCTACACCTTC. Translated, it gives CASSTPQGPDYGYTF.